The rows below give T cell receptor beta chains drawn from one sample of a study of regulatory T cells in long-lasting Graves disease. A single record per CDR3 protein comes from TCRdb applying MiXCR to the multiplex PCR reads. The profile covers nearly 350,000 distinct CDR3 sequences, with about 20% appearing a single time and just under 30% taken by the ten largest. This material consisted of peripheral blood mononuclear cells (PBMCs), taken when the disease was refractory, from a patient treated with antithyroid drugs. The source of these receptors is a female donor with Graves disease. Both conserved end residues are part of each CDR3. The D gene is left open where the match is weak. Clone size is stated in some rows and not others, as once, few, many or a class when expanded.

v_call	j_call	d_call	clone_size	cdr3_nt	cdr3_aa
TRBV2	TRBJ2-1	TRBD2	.	TGTGCCAGCACCAATCTACTTCCTAGCGGGATGAAAAATGAGCAGTTCTTC	CASTNLLPSGMKNEQFF
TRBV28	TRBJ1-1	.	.	TGTGCCAGCAGTTTATTGGGGCGGTGGGGGACTGAAGCTTTCTTT	CASSLLGRWGTEAFF
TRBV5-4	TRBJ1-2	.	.	TGTGCCAGGCCCCCGTGGGTGGTGGGTAACTATGGCTACACCTTC	CARPPWVVGNYGYTF
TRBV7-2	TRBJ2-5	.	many	TGTGCCAGCAGCCTTGGACAGATTAACCGTCAGTACTTC	CASSLGQINRQYF
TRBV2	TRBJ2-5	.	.	TGTGCCAGTCAGGGGAGGGAGACCCAGTACTTC	CASQGRETQYF
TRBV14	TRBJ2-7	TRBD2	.	TGTGCCAGCAGCCCCCTAGAGGGGACTAGCGGGTCCGAGCAGTACTTC	CASSPLEGTSGSEQYF
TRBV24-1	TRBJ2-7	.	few	TGTGCCACCAGTGATTTCGGGTACGAGCAGTACTTC	CATSDFGYEQYF
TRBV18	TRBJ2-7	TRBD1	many	TGTGCCAGCTCACCGATCCCCCGGGACAGGGAAGAGCAGTACTTC	CASSPIPRDREEQYF
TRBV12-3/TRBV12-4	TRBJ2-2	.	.	TGTGCCAGCAGTTTAGGACAGCCCAGGACCACCGGGGAGCTGTTTTTT	CASSLGQPRTTGELFF
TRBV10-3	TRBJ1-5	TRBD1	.	TGTGCCATCAATGCGGACAGGGTGAACAATCAGCCCCAGCATTTT	CAINADRVNNQPQHF
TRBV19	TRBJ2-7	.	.	TGTGCCAGTAGAGGTCAAGGCTTCCCCTACGAGCAGTACTTC	CASRGQGFPYEQYF
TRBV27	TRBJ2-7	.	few	TGTGCCAGCAGTCTATCGGGACCGGAGTCCTACGAGCAGTACTTC	CASSLSGPESYEQYF
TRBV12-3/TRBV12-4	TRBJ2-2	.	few	TGTGCCAGCAGTTTAGGTTGGGAGCTGTTTTTT	CASSLGWELFF
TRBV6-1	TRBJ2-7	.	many	TGTGCCAGCAGGGGCCCCTCCTACGAGCAGTACTTC	CASRGPSYEQYF
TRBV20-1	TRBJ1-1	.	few	TGCAGTGAAAAGGAAGGTGGAACTGAAGCTTTCTTT	CSEKEGGTEAFF
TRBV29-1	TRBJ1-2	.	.	TGCAGCGCCTCAGGGTTAGACTATGGCTACACCTTC	CSASGLDYGYTF
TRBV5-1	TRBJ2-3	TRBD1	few	TGCGCCAGCAGCCCCGGACAGGACACAGATACGCAGTATTTT	CASSPGQDTDTQYF
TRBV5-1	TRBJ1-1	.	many	TGCGCCAGCAGAGTAAGGATAAGCAGCACTGAAGCTTTCTTT	CASRVRISSTEAFF
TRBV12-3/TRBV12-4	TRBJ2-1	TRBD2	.	TGTGCCAGCAGTTTAGCCGGGACTAGCGGGGTGCAGTTCTTC	CASSLAGTSGVQFF
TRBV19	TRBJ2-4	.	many	TGTGCCAGTAGTATACGACCCCCCAAGATGACCGTAGCCAAAAACATTCAGTACTTC	CASSIRPPKMTVAKNIQYF
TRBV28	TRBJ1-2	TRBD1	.	TGTGCCAGCATAAGGGGGCCTACCGAAAACTATGGCTACACCTTC	CASIRGPTENYGYTF
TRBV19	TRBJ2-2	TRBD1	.	TGTGCCAGTAGTGAACAGGGGTCGGACACCGGGGAGCTGTTTTTT	CASSEQGSDTGELFF
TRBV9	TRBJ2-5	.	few	TGTGCCAGCGCCTCGGGGACATTACAAGAGACCCAGTACTTC	CASASGTLQETQYF
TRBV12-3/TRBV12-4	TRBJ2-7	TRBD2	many	TGTGCCAGCAGTCCCCGATCAGCGGGAGCCTACGAGCAGTACTTC	CASSPRSAGAYEQYF
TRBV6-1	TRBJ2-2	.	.	TGTGCCAGCAGTGAAGCTTACCGCACCGGGGAGCTGTTTTTT	CASSEAYRTGELFF
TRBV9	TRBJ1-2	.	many	TGTGCCAGCAGCGTAGAGGTTCTGGGGCCGAACTATGGCTACACCTTC	CASSVEVLGPNYGYTF
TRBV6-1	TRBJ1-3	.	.	TGTGCCAGCAGTGGGGCGGACAGACCGAGCTCTGGAAACACCATATATTTT	CASSGADRPSSGNTIYF
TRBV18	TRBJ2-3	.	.	TGTGCCAGCTCACCACTAGAATCCACAGATACGCAGTATTTT	CASSPLESTDTQYF
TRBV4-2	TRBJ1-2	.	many	TGTGCCAGCAGCCAAAGCAAGGACTATGGCTACACCTTC	CASSQSKDYGYTF
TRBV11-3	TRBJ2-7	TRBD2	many	TGTGCCAGCAGCGTGGTGACTAGCGGGAGCAACGAGCAGTACTTC	CASSVVTSGSNEQYF
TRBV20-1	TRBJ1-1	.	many	TGCAGTGCTAGAGTTGGGACATCTACTGAAGCTTTCTTT	CSARVGTSTEAFF
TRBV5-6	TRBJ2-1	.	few	TGTGCCAGCAGAACCGGGACTGTCAATGAGCAGTTCTTC	CASRTGTVNEQFF
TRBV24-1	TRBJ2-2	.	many	TGTGCCACCAGTGATTTGCACGAGACCAACACCGGGGAGCTGTTTTTT	CATSDLHETNTGELFF
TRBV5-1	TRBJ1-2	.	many	TGCGCCAGCAAAATAGGCACCGAGAACTATGGCTACACCTTC	CASKIGTENYGYTF
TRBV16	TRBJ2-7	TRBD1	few	TGTGCCAGCAGCCAATCAGGGGGACAGGGGGTTTACGAGCAGTACTTC	CASSQSGGQGVYEQYF
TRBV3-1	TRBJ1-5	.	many	TGTGCCAGCAGCCAAGGGACACTCACACCGCATTTT	CASSQGTLTPHF
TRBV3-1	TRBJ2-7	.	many	TGTGCCAGCAGCCACGAGGGGGGGAACGAGCAGTACTTC	CASSHEGGNEQYF
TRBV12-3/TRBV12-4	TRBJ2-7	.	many	TGTGCCAGCAACGAAGGGGGTAGCTCCTACGAGCAGTACTTC	CASNEGGSSYEQYF
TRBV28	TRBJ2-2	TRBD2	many	TGTGCCAGCAGTCAGATGACTAGCGTCGGGGAGCTGTTTTTT	CASSQMTSVGELFF
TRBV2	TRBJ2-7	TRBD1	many	TGTGCCAGCGCGCCAGGGGGAGCCTACGAGCAGTACTTC	CASAPGGAYEQYF
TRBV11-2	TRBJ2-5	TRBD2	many	TGTGCCAGCAGCCCAGCGGGGGCGGTGGGAGAGACCCAGTACTTC	CASSPAGAVGETQYF
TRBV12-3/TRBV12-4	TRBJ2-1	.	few	TGTGCCAGCAGTTTAGTGGACAGCTACAATGAGCAGTTCTTC	CASSLVDSYNEQFF
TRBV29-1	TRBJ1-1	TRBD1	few	TGCAGCGCCACACGACAGGGAGTGAACACTGAAGCTTTCTTT	CSATRQGVNTEAFF
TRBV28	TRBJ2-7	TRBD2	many	TGTGCCAGCAGCCCGACCCCCACTAGCGGGAGTTACGAGCAGTACTTC	CASSPTPTSGSYEQYF
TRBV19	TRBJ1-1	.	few	TGTGCCAGTAGTCTAGTGGCAGGGGCTGTCACTGAAGCTTTCTTT	CASSLVAGAVTEAFF
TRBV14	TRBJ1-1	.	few	TGTGCCAGCAGCCAAGTTCGGGGCAGCCGGTGGGGCAACACTGAAGCTTTCTTT	CASSQVRGSRWGNTEAFF
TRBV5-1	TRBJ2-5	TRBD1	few	TGCGCCAGCAGCCCCGGGACAGTAGAGACCCAGTACTTC	CASSPGTVETQYF
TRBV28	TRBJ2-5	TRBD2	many	TGTGCCAGCAGTGCGGGAGGGTCGATGGAGACCCAGTACTTC	CASSAGGSMETQYF
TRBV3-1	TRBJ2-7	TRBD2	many	TGTGCCAGCAGCCAAGTGTCCCTAGCGGACGAGCAGTACTTC	CASSQVSLADEQYF
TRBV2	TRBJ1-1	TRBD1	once	TGCGCCAGCAGGGGGGAGAGTACTGAAGCTTTCTTT	CASRGESTEAFF